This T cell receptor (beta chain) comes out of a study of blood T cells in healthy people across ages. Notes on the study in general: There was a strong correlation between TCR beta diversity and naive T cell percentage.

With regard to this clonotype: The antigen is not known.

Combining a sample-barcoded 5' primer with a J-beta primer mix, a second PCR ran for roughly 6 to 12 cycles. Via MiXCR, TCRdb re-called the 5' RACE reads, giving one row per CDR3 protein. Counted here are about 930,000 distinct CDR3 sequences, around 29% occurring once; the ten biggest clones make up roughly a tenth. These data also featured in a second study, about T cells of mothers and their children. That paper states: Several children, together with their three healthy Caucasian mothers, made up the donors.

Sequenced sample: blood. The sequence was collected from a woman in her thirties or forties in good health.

CDR3 region: CASSPQAGTDTQYF. Written as DNA, the CDR3 is TGTGCCAGCAGCCCCCAGGCGGGCACAGATACGCAGTATTTT. V is TRBV7-8 and J is TRBJ2-3; D ambiguous. V lost 5 bases and J 1 base, leaving 10 bases between the germline ends. Germline lookup yields CDR1 SGHVS and CDR2 FQNEAQ. The CDR3 contains 14 residues.